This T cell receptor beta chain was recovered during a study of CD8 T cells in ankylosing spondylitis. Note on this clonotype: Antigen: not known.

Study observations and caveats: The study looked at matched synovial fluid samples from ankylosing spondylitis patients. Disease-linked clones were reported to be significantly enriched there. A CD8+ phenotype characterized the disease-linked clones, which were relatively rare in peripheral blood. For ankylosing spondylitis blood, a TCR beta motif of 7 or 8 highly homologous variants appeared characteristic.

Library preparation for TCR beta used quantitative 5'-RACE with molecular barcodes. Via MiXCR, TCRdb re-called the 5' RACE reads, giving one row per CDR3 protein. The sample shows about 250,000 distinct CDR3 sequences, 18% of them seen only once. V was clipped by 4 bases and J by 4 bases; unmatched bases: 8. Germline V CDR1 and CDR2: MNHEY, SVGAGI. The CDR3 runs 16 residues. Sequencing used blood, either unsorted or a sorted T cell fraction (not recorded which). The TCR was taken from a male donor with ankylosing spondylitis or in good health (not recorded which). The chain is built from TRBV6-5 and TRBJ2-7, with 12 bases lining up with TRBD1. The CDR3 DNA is TGTGCCAGCAGTTCTCCCCCGGGACAGGGGGCGTACGAGCAGTACTTC. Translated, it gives CASSSPPGQGAYEQYF.